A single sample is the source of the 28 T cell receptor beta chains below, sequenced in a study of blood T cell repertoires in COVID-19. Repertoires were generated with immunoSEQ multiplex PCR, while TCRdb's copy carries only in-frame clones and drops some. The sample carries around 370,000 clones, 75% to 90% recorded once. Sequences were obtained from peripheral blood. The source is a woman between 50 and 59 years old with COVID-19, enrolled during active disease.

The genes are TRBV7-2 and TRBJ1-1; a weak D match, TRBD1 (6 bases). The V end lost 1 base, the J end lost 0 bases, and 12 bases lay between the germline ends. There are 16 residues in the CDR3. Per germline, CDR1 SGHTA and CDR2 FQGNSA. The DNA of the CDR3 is TGTGCCAGCAGCTTAGTAAGGGGGGGGTTGAACACTGAAGCTTTCTTT. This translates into CASSLVRGGLNTEAFF. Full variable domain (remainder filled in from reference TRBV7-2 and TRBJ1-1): GAGVSQSPSNKVTEKGKDVELRCDPISGHTALYWYRQSLGQGLEFLIYFQGNSAPDKSGLPSDRFSAERTGGSVSTLTIQRTQQEDSAVYLCASSLVRGGLNTEAFFGQGTRLTVV.

CDR3 amino acids: CASTTGTLMGYGYTF. CDR3 bases: TGTGCCAGTACAACCGGGACTCTGATGGGCTATGGCTACACCTTC. The J gene is TRBJ1-2, the V gene TRBV19; a weak D match, TRBD1 (5 bases). The germline V gene has CDR1 LNHDA and CDR2 SQIVND (reference sequence). V was cut by 7 bases and J by 4 bases, with 19 bases left in between. This CDR3 comprises 15 residues.

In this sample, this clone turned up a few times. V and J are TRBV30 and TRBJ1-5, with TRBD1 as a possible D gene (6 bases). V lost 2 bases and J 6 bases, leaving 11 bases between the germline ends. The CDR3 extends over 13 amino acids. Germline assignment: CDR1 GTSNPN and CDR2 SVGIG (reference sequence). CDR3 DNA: TGTGCCTGGAGTTTGACAGGTGGTCAGCCCCAGCATTTT. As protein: CAWSLTGGQPQHF.

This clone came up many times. In DNA form, the CDR3 reads TGTGCCAGCAGCGCCAGCGGAACGGGTCCGGTGCAGTACTTC. This encodes CASSASGTGPVQYF. The rearrangement links TRBV5-4 to TRBJ2-7; perhaps TRBD2 as D (5 bases). The V end lost 4 bases, the J end lost 9 bases, and 20 bases lay between the germline ends. The V gene's germline CDR1 is SGHNT and CDR2 YYREEE (reference sequence). CDR3 length: 14 residues. Full variable domain (rest looked up from reference TRBV5-4 and TRBJ2-7): ETGVTQSPTHLIKTRGQQVTLRCSSQSGHNTVSWYQQALGQGPQFIFQYYREEENGRGNFPPRFSGLQFPNYSSELNVNALELDDSALYLCASSASGTGPVQYFGPGTRLTVT.

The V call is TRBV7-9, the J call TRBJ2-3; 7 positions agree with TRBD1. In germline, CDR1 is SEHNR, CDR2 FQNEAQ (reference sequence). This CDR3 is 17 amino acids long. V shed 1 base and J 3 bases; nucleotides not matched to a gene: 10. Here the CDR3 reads CASSLGGRGQSTDTQYF. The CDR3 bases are TGTGCCAGCAGCTTAGGAGGTAGGGGACAGAGTACAGATACGCAGTATTTT.

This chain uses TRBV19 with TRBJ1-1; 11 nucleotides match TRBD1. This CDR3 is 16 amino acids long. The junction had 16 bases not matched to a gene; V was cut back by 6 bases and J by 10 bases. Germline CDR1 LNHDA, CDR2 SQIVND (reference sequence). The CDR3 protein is CASRVQGQGAETPAFF. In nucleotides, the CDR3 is TGTGCCAGTAGGGTTCAAGGACAGGGGGCCGAAACACCAGCTTTCTTT. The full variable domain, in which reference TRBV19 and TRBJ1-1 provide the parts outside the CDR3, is DGGITQSPKYLFRKEGQNVTLSCEQNLNHDAMYWYRQDPGQGLRLIYYSQIVNDFQKGDIAEGYSVSREKKESFPLTVTSAQKNPTAFYLCASRVQGQGAETPAFFGQGTRLTVV.

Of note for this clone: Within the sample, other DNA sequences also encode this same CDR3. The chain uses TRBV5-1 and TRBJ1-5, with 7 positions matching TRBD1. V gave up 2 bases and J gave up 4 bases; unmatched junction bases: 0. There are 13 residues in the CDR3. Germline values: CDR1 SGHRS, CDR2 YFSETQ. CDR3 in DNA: TGCGCCAGCAGCTTACAGGGGAATCAGCCCCAGCATTTT. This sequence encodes CASSLQGNQPQHF. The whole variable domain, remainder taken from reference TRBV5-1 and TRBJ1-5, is KAGVTQTPRYLIKTRGQQVTLSCSPISGHRSVSWYQQTPGQGLQFLFEYFSETQRNKGNFPGRFSGRQFSNSRSEMNVSTLELGDSALYLCASSLQGNQPQHFGDGTRLSIL.

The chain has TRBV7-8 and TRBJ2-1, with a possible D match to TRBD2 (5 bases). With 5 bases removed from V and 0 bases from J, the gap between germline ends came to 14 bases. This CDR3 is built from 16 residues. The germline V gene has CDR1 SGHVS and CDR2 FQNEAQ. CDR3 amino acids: CASSRRTGNSYNEQFF. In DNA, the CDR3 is TGTGCCAGCAGCAGACGGACTGGCAACTCCTACAATGAGCAGTTCTTC.

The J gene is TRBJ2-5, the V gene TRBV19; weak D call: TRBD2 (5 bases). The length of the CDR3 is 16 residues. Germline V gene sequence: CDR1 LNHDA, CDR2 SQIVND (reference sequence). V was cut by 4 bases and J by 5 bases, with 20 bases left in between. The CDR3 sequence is CASSTGEAPGRETQYF. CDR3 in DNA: TGTGCCAGTAGTACCGGGGAAGCGCCAGGTCGGGAGACCCAGTACTTC.

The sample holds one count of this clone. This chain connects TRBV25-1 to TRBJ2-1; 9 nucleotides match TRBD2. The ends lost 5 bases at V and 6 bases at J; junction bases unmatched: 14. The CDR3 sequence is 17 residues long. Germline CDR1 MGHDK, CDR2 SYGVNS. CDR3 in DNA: TGTGCCAGCAGTTCGGCAATGGGGGCGGGAGGGCGCAATGAGCAGTTCTTC. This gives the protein CASSSAMGAGGRNEQFF.

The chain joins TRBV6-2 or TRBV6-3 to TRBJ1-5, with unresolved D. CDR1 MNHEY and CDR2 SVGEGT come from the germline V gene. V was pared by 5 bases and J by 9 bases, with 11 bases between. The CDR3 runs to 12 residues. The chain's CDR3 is CASSTTAGPQHF. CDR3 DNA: TGTGCCAGCAGTACTACCGCCGGGCCCCAGCATTTT.

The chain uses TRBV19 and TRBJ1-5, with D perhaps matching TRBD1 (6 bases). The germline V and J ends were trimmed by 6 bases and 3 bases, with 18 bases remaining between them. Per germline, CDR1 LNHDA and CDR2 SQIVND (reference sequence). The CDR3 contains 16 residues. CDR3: CASSSKGVSYNQPQHF. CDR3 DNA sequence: TGTGCCAGTAGCTCTAAGGGGGTTAGTTACAATCAGCCCCAGCATTTT.

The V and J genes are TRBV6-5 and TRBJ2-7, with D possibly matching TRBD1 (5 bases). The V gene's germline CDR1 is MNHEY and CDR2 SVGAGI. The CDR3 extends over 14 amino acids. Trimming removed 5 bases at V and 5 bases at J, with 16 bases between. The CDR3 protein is CASSPKPGSHEQYF. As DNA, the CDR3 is TGTGCCAGCAGTCCCAAACCAGGGTCACACGAGCAGTACTTC.

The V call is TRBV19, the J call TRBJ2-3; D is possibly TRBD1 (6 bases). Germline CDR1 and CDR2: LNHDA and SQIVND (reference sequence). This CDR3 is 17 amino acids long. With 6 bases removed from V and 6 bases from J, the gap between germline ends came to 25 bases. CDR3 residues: CASSIGDLGASRDTQYF. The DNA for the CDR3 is TGTGCCAGTAGCATCGGGGACCTGGGGGCTAGTCGGGATACGCAGTATTTT.

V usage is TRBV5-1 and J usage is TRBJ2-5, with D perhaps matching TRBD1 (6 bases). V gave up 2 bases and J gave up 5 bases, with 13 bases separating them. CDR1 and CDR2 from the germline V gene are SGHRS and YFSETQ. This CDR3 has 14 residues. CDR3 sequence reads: CASSFRDNSETQYF. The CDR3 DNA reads TGCGCCAGCAGCTTCCGGGACAATTCGGAGACCCAGTACTTC.

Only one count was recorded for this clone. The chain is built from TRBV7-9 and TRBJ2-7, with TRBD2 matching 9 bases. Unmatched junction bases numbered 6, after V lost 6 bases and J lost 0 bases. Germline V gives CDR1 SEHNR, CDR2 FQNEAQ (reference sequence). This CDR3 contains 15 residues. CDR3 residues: CASSSTSGSSYEQYF. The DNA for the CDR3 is TGTGCCAGCAGTTCGACTAGCGGAAGCTCCTACGAGCAGTACTTC.

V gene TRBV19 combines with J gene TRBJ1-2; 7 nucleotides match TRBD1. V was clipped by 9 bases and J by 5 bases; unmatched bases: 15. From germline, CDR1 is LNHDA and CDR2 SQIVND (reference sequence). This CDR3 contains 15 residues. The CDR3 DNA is TGTGCCAGCACCTGGACAGGTTCTTACTTTTATGGCTACACCTTC. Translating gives CASTWTGSYFYGYTF. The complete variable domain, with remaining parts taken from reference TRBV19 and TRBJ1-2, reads DGGITQSPKYLFRKEGQNVTLSCEQNLNHDAMYWYRQDPGQGLRLIYYSQIVNDFQKGDIAEGYSVSREKKESFPLTVTSAQKNPTAFYLCASTWTGSYFYGYTFGSGTRLTVV.

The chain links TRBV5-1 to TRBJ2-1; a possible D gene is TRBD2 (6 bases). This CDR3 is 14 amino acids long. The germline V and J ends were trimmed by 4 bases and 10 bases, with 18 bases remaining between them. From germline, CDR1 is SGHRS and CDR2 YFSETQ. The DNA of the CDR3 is TGCGCCAGCAGCGGCCTAGCGTCTATGGGGGAGCAGTTCTTC. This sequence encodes CASSGLASMGEQFF.

CDR3 in amino acids: CASSRGTGVDIQYF. CDR3 DNA sequence: TGTGCCAGCAGCCGCGGGACAGGGGTTGACATTCAGTACTTC. The V gene is TRBV7-2, the J gene TRBJ2-4; 10 bases fit TRBD1. Trimming took 5 bases from V and 8 from J; bases not matched to a gene: 6. Germline V gene lookup returns CDR1 SGHTA and CDR2 FQGNSA. This CDR3 comprises 14 residues. Full variable domain (outside the CDR3, taken from reference TRBV7-2 and TRBJ2-4): GAGVSQSPSNKVTEKGKDVELRCDPISGHTALYWYRQSLGQGLEFLIYFQGNSAPDKSGLPSDRFSAERTGGSVSTLTIQRTQQEDSAVYLCASSRGTGVDIQYFGAGTRLSVL.

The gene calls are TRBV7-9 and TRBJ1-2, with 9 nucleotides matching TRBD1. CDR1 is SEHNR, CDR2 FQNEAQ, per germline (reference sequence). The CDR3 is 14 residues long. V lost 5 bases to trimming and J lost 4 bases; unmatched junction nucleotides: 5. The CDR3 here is CASSRTGVIYGYTF. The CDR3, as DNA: TGTGCCAGCAGCCGGACAGGGGTTATCTATGGCTACACCTTC.

The CDR3 protein is CATRQGGGGSGNTIYF. Written as DNA, the CDR3 is TGTGCCACCAGACAAGGGGGGGGCGGCTCTGGAAACACCATATATTTT. The chain joins TRBV15 to TRBJ1-3; D possibly corresponds to TRBD1 (6 bases). The length of the CDR3 is 16 residues. Trimming stripped 6 bases from V and 0 bases from J, with 15 bases between. Germline V lookup: CDR1 LNHNV, CDR2 YYDKDF (reference sequence).

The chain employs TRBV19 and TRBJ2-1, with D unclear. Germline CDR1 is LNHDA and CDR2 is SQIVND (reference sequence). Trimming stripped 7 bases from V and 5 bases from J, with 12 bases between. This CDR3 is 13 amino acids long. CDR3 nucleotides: TGTGCCAGTATACAGTTTCCCCACAATGAGCAGTTCTTC. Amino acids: CASIQFPHNEQFF.

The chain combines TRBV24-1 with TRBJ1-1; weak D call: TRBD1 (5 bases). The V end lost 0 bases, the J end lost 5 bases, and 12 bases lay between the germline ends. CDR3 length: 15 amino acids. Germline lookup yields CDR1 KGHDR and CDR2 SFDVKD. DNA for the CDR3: TGTGCCACCAGTGATTTGAAGGCGGGGGGGACTGAAGCTTTCTTT. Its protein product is CATSDLKAGGTEAFF.

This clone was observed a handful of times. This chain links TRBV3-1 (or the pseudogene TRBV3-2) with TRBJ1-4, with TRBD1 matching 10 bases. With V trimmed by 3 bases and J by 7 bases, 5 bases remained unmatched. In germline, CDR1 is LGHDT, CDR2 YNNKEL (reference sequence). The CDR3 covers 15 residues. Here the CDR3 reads CASSHDRGRGEKLFF. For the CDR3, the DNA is TGTGCCAGCAGCCACGACAGGGGGCGTGGTGAAAAACTGTTTTTT.

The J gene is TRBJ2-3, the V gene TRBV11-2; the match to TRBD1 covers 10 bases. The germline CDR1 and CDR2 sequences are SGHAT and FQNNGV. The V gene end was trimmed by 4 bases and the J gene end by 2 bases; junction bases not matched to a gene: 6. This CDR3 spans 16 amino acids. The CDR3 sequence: CASSSTGGGFTDTQYF. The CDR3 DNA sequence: TGTGCCAGCAGCTCGACAGGGGGCGGGTTCACAGATACGCAGTATTTT.

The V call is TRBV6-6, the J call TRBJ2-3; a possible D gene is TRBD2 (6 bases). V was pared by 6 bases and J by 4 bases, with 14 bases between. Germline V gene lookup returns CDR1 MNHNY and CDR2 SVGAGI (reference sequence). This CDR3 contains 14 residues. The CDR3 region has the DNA TGTGCCAGCAGCGTGGGAGGAAGCCCAGATACGCAGTATTTT. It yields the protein CASSVGGSPDTQYF.

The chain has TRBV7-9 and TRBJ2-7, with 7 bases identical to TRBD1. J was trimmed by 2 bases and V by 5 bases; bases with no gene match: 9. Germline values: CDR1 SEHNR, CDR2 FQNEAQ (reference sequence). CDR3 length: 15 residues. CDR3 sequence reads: CASSPPGQRAYEQYF. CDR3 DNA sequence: TGTGCCAGCAGCCCACCGGGACAGCGAGCCTACGAGCAGTACTTC.

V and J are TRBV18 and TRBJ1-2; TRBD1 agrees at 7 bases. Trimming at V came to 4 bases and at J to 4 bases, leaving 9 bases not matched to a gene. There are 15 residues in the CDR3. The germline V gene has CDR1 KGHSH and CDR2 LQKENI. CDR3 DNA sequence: TGTGCCAGCTCACAAGGGACAGTCCCGGGCTATGGCTACACCTTC. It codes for CASSQGTVPGYGYTF.